The rows below give T cell receptor beta chains drawn from one sample of a study of CD8 T cells in ankylosing spondylitis. TCRdb independently ran MiXCR on the 5' RACE reads; one entry per CDR3 protein. The table records 150,000 to 200,000 distinct CDR3 sequences, 13% of them present only once. The sample comprised blood, either unsorted or a sorted T cell fraction (not recorded which). The source of these receptors is a female donor with ankylosing spondylitis or in good health (not recorded which). CDR3s include the opening cysteine and the closing phenylalanine or tryptophan. D genes are given only for firm matches. A clone size is listed for some rows: how often the clone was seen (once, few, many), or a class if it is expanded.

TGCAGCGTTAGGACTGTGGTAGATACGCAGTATTTT,CSVRTVVDTQYF,many,.,TRBJ2-3,TRBV29-1
TGTGCCAGCAGTTTACCCGGGGCGGGGGCGTGGGTCAATCAGCCCCAGCATTTT,CASSLPGAGAWVNQPQHF,many,.,TRBJ1-5,TRBV28
TGTGCCAGCAGTGAACCCGTGCTGGCGGGCGAGCAGTACTTC,CASSEPVLAGEQYF,few,.,TRBJ2-7,TRBV2
TGCAGTGCTATGTGGGGTTTGGGAACAGATACGCAGTATTTT,CSAMWGLGTDTQYF,.,.,TRBJ2-3,TRBV20-1
TGTGCCACCAGTGACAGAACGGAAGGCTACACCTTC,CATSDRTEGYTF,many,.,TRBJ1-2,TRBV24-1
TGTGCCAGCAGCTTCGGAGCGGGGGACTCCTACGAGCAGTACTTC,CASSFGAGDSYEQYF,few,TRBD2,TRBJ2-7,TRBV7-2
TGCGCCAGCAGCTTGGGTTCAGGGGTTCGAGAGACCCAGTACTTC,CASSLGSGVRETQYF,many,.,TRBJ2-5,TRBV5-1
TGTGCCACCAGTCTTCACCCTACTCCCGGGGAGCTGTTTTTT,CATSLHPTPGELFF,many,.,TRBJ2-2,TRBV24-1
TGTGCCAGCACCAAGCAAAGAGGCCAGGTGGGTTTGAAGACCCAGTACTTC,CASTKQRGQVGLKTQYF,.,.,TRBJ2-5,TRBV28
TGTGCCAGCAGCCAGCCCCGGGGGAGCACAGATACGCAGTATTTT,CASSQPRGSTDTQYF,.,.,TRBJ2-3,TRBV3-1
TGCGCCAGCAGCCTATCCGGGACAGATAATTCACCCCTCCACTTT,CASSLSGTDNSPLHF,many,TRBD1,TRBJ1-6,TRBV5-1
TGCGCCAGCAGCCAAGGGGGATGGCTGCCCACCGGGGAGCTGTTTTTT,CASSQGGWLPTGELFF,few,.,TRBJ2-2,TRBV4-3
TGTGCCAGCAGCCCCCGGACAGCTAGCACAGATACGCAGTATTTT,CASSPRTASTDTQYF,many,.,TRBJ2-3,TRBV7-2
TGTGCCAGCAGCTACTCCGGGACAGGGGGCAACTATGGCTACACCTTC,CASSYSGTGGNYGYTF,.,TRBD1,TRBJ1-2,TRBV5-4
TGTGCCAGCGGACGGGCCGGGGCAGATACGCAGTATTTT,CASGRAGADTQYF,few,.,TRBJ2-3,TRBV6-2/TRBV6-3
TGTGCCAGCGGGCAGACGAACACTGAAGCTTTCTTT,CASGQTNTEAFF,many,.,TRBJ1-1,TRBV13